These 13 T cell receptor beta chains were all obtained from the same sample, sequenced in a study of blood T cell repertoires in COVID-19 (dated by TCRdb to about 2020). Library preparation employed the immunoSEQ multiplex PCR assay. As stored in TCRdb, this immuneACCESS dataset retains in-frame rearrangements with V and J assigned. A fraction of the clones does not appear; measured against another copy, unresolved V genes explain less than half of the discrepancy, and the remainder lacks a known reason. This sample gives 100,000 or so clones in total; 85% of them show up just once. The ten largest clonotypes hold roughly 4% of the sample. The sample comprised peripheral blood. The receptors stem from a middle-aged man with acute or convalescent COVID-19.

The CDR3 is CASAPRVSYGYTF. For the CDR3, the DNA is TGTGCCAGCGCGCCGAGGGTGAGCTATGGCTACACCTTC. V is TRBV4-2 and J is TRBJ1-2; D gene unclear. CDR3 size: 13 residues. The V end lost 8 bases, the J end lost 4 bases, and 14 bases lay between the germline ends. The germline CDR1 and CDR2 sequences are LGHNA and YNFKEQ.

This sequence joins TRBV7-2 and TRBJ2-7, with a weak D call TRBD2 (5 bases). CDR1 and CDR2 from the germline V gene are SGHTA and FQGNSA. This CDR3 has 15 amino acids. With 10 bases removed from V and 7 bases from J, the gap between germline ends came to 26 bases. The CDR3: CATTAGGRIVEEQYF. The CDR3 DNA follows: TGTGCCACCACGGCAGGCGGGCGGATCGTGGAAGAGCAGTACTTC.

This chain joins TRBV28 and TRBJ1-2; TRBD1 is a possible D gene (5 bases). The CDR3 consists of 12 residues. V dropped 4 bases and J dropped 8 bases, with 11 bases sitting between them. The germline CDR1 and CDR2 sequences are MDHEN and SYDVKM. The CDR3 nucleotides read TGTGCCAGCAGTTACGGGGGTCGAGGCTACACCTTC. The encoded protein is CASSYGGRGYTF.

The chain couples TRBV6-5 to TRBJ2-7; a weak D match, TRBD1 (5 bases). V was shortened by 11 bases and J by 4 bases, with 18 bases between the two germline ends. The CDR3 is 13 residues long. Germline CDR1 reads MNHEY; CDR2 reads SVGAGI. The CDR3 coding sequence is TGTGCCGGGCGTTTAGGGGCGCGATACGAGCAGTACTTC. It yields the protein CAGRLGARYEQYF.

The chain couples TRBV9 to TRBJ2-3; TRBD2 aligns across 8 bases. CDR3 size: 16 residues. V dropped 3 bases and J dropped 7; count of bases not matched to a gene: 13. Germline CDR1 and CDR2: SGDLS and YYNGEE. The CDR3 DNA follows: TGTGCCAGCAGCGCACGATCCGGGACTAGACTCTATACGCAGTATTTT. It yields the protein CASSARSGTRLYTQYF.

CDR3 sequence (DNA): TGTGCCAGCACCTTCGGGACTTACTATGGCTACACCTTC. This translates into CASTFGTYYGYTF. This chain links TRBV12-3 or TRBV12-4 with TRBJ1-2; D is perhaps TRBD1 (5 bases). V lost 7 bases to trimming and J lost 3 bases, with 12 bases between them. CDR3 length: 13 amino acids.

The chain joins TRBV18 to TRBJ1-5; D gene uncertain. CDR3 length: 13 residues. Germline assignment: CDR1 KGHSH and CDR2 LQKENI. V was clipped by 6 bases and J by 4 bases, with 10 bases between them. Written as DNA, the CDR3 is TGTGCCAGCTCGTCGGACTTGAATCAGCCCCAGCATTTT. Its translation is CASSSDLNQPQHF.

Here the CDR3 reads CASEKQGWSEAFF. CDR3 bases: TGTGCCAGCGAGAAACAGGGTTGGTCTGAAGCTTTCTTT. This chain links TRBV12-3 or TRBV12-4 with TRBJ1-1; D might be TRBD1 (6 bases). The CDR3 sequence is 13 residues long. The V end lost 8 bases, the J end lost 6 bases, and 16 bases lay between the germline ends.

V usage is TRBV18 and J usage is TRBJ2-1; TRBD2 might be the D (6 bases). Germline V gene lookup returns CDR1 KGHSH and CDR2 LQKENI. Trimming took off 2 bases at V and 2 bases at J, with 10 bases between the two ends. The CDR3 is made up of 15 amino acids. The CDR3 reads CASSPGQRAYNEQFF. DNA of the CDR3: TGTGCCAGCTCACCAGGTCAGCGGGCCTACAATGAGCAGTTCTTC.

This chain connects TRBV2 to TRBJ1-5; D is uncertain. Germline-derived CDR1 and CDR2 are SNHLY and FYNNEI. Trimming cost V 8 bases and J 4 bases, with 15 bases left between them. The CDR3 covers 14 residues. The CDR3 here is CASGALIGNQPQHF. CDR3 coding DNA: TGTGCCAGCGGAGCTCTCATCGGGAATCAGCCCCAGCATTTT.

This chain links TRBV27 with TRBJ2-7; the D gene is possibly TRBD1 (6 bases). The CDR3 has 14 residues. With 6 bases removed from V and 1 base from J, the gap between germline ends came to 13 bases. The V gene's germline CDR1 is MNHEY and CDR2 SMNVEV (reference sequence). CDR3 nucleotides: TGTGCCAGCAGGGGGGCTCAGGGGTCCTACGAGCAGTACTTC. Translated: CASRGAQGSYEQYF.

The V gene is TRBV28, the J gene TRBJ2-7, with 7 bases that match TRBD1. With 1 base clipped from V and 5 bases from J, the junction kept 8 bases outside the gene matches. This CDR3 is 15 amino acids long. Germline V gene lookup returns CDR1 MDHEN and CDR2 SYDVKM. The CDR3, as DNA: TGTGCCAGCAGTTTATCAGCAGGGGGAAAGGACGAGCAGTACTTC. The encoded protein is CASSLSAGGKDEQYF.

This chain uses TRBV11-2 with TRBJ1-6, with a tentative D call TRBD1 (6 bases). From germline, CDR1 is SGHAT and CDR2 FQNNGV. V was shortened by 5 bases and J by 7 bases, with 15 bases between the two germline ends. The CDR3 consists of 15 residues. The DNA of the CDR3 is TGTGCCAGCAGCGAACAGGGCTTGGGGAATTCACCCCTCCACTTT. The encoded protein is CASSEQGLGNSPLHF.